What follows is one TCR beta chain and its context. CDR1 and CDR2 from the germline V gene are SGHTS and YDEGEE. The V end lost 0 bases, the J end lost 8 bases, and 20 bases lay between the germline ends. There are 17 residues in the CDR3. Each participant's cohort was designated according to participant-reported clinical history. This sample was included in a study of blood T cell repertoires in COVID-19. Study in general: T cells, B-cell-depleted T cells, or PBMCs provided the cDNA or gDNA that served as material.

Repertoires were generated with immunoSEQ multiplex PCR, while TCRdb's copy carries only in-frame clones and drops some. The sample yields about 130,000 clones, about 80% seen once. The receptor was isolated from a woman aged 45-60 years who had recovered from COVID-19. V and J are TRBV5-8 and TRBJ1-4; no clear D. The sample was PBMCs or T cells enriched from blood (not recorded which). The CDR3 reads CASSLVASKAPREKLFF. The CDR3 DNA follows: TGTGCCAGCAGCTTGGTGGCCTCCAAAGCGCCAAGGGAAAAACTGTTTTTT.